Each of the 28 T cell receptor beta chains below was sequenced from the same sample in a study of cytomegalovirus exposure and HLA in healthy donors. TCRdb's table, derived via immunoSEQ multiplex PCR, lists solely in-frame clones and lacks some. The sample holds 110,000 to 150,000 clones; roughly nine tenths are singletons and the top ten take about 0.7%. The sequenced sample was PBMCs. These TCRs come from a young man in good health and CMV-seronegative.

The rearrangement joins TRBV7-9 to TRBJ1-1, with 10 bases matching TRBD1. The germline V gene has CDR1 SEHNR and CDR2 FQNEAQ (reference sequence). V shed 5 bases, J shed 7 bases, and the junction held 7 bases outside the gene matches. The CDR3 runs 14 residues. CDR3 region: CASSPPGQGIEAFF. In nucleotides, the CDR3 is TGTGCCAGCAGCCCACCGGGACAGGGGATTGAAGCTTTCTTT.

The chain's CDR3 is CASSADSSSYNEQFF. The CDR3 bases are TGTGCCAGCAGCGCGGACTCAAGCTCCTACAATGAGCAGTTCTTC. The V call is TRBV9, the J call TRBJ2-1; tentative D call: TRBD2 (5 bases). Germline CDR1 and CDR2: SGDLS and YYNGEE. Deletions cut 3 bases from V and 0 bases from J, with 10 bases between. The CDR3 sequence is 15 residues long.

The chain carries TRBV6-1 and TRBJ2-3, with TRBD1 matching 7 bases. V shed 2 bases, J shed 5 bases, and the junction held 7 bases outside the gene matches. Germline assignment: CDR1 MNHNS and CDR2 SASEGT. The CDR3 is 15 residues long. The CDR3 here is CASSEIGGRGDTQYF. CDR3 DNA sequence: TGTGCCAGCAGTGAAATAGGGGGCCGGGGAGATACGCAGTATTTT.

Turning to this clone: The same CDR3 can be traced to other DNA sequences in this sample. The V gene is TRBV25-1, the J gene TRBJ1-1; no clear D. The CDR3 has 13 residues. Per germline, CDR1 MGHDK and CDR2 SYGVNS. Between the trimmed V and J ends, which lost 3 bases and 0 bases, there was a span of 5 bases. This chain's CDR3 is CASSERVNTEAFF. The CDR3 bases are TGTGCCAGCAGTGAGAGGGTGAACACTGAAGCTTTCTTT.

This clone appeared a few times. This chain links TRBV30 with TRBJ1-1; 7 nucleotides line up with TRBD1. This CDR3 comprises 15 residues. Germline loops: CDR1 GTSNPN, CDR2 SVGIG (reference sequence). With V trimmed by 2 bases and J by 1 base, 7 bases remained unmatched. The CDR3 DNA reads TGTGCCTGGAGTCCACCGGACAGGAGGAACACTGAAGCTTTCTTT. It codes for CAWSPPDRRNTEAFF.

This clone was detected only a few times. This sequence joins TRBV4-2 and TRBJ2-4; D may be TRBD1 (5 bases). Germline CDR1 is LGHNA and CDR2 is YNFKEQ. Trimming stripped 0 bases from V and 7 bases from J, with 13 bases between. CDR3 length: 15 amino acids. CDR3 nucleotide sequence: TGTGCCAGCAGCCAAGATGGGGCAAGGGTTAACATTCAGTACTTC. It encodes CASSQDGARVNIQYF.

The chain couples TRBV6-6 to TRBJ1-1; TRBD1 is a possible D gene (6 bases). The germline CDR1 and CDR2 sequences are MNHNY and SVGAGI (reference sequence). Trimming stripped 10 bases from V and 1 base from J, with 16 bases between. The CDR3 contains 14 residues. Written as DNA, the CDR3 is TGTGCCATATCTCCGGGACAACCGAACACTGAAGCTTTCTTT. Protein: CAISPGQPNTEAFF.

The chain recombines TRBV6-6 with TRBJ1-2; possibly TRBD1 for D (5 bases). The CDR3 covers 12 residues. The germline V and J ends were trimmed by 0 bases and 6 bases, with 5 bases remaining between them. Per germline, CDR1 MNHNY and CDR2 SVGAGI (reference sequence). CDR3 sequence (DNA): TGTGCCAGCAGTTACTCAGGGGATGGCTACACCTTC. Residues: CASSYSGDGYTF.

This chain links TRBV18 with TRBJ2-1; 8 positions match TRBD2. The CDR3 is made up of 19 amino acids. The ends lost 5 bases at V and 3 bases at J; junction bases unmatched: 18. Per germline, CDR1 KGHSH and CDR2 LQKENI. The CDR3 bases are TGTGCCAGCTCAGCCTCCCTCGGGACTAGTTTACAGGTCTACAATGAGCAGTTCTTC. Residues: CASSASLGTSLQVYNEQFF.

This chain uses TRBV9 with TRBJ2-1, with TRBD1 identical over 10 bases. CDR1 and CDR2 (germline): SGDLS, YYNGEE. This CDR3 has 17 amino acids. V shed 3 bases and J 10 bases; nucleotides not matched to a gene: 16. The CDR3 loop reads CASSATIPGTGAGEQFF. As DNA, the CDR3 is TGTGCCAGCAGCGCCACAATACCCGGGACAGGGGCGGGGGAGCAGTTCTTC.

V usage is TRBV12-5 and J usage is TRBJ2-7, with 8 bases aligning to TRBD2. Germline V gives CDR1 LGHNT, CDR2 FRNRAP. J gave up 3 bases and V 3 bases, and 7 bases lay outside the gene matches. There are 15 residues in the CDR3. The CDR3 is CASGFFTSGYYEQYV. The CDR3, as DNA: TGTGCTAGTGGTTTCTTCACTAGCGGCTACTACGAGCAGTACGTC.

The chain has TRBV27 and TRBJ1-1, with D unclear. Between the trimmed V and J ends, which lost 3 bases and 2 bases, there was a span of 7 bases. CDR1 and CDR2 (germline): MNHEY, SMNVEV (reference sequence). The CDR3 totals 13 residues. CDR3 DNA sequence: TGTGCCAGCAGTTTGACACTCAACACTGAAGCTTTCTTT. Protein: CASSLTLNTEAFF.

This clone was seen only a few times. V usage is TRBV11-2 and J usage is TRBJ1-2; D not resolved. Germline loops: CDR1 SGHAT, CDR2 FQNNGV. The V gene lost 11 bases and the J gene lost 7 bases, with 8 bases spanning the gap. CDR3 length: 9 residues. The CDR3 protein is CALGGGYTF. The CDR3 region has the DNA TGTGCCTTAGGAGGTGGCTACACCTTC.

V usage is TRBV29-1 and J usage is TRBJ2-2, with TRBD1 identical over 9 bases. CDR1 and CDR2 (germline): SQVTM, ANQGSEA. The CDR3 covers 13 residues. The trim removed 6 bases at V and 4 bases at J, leaving 3 bases unmatched. The CDR3: CSVGQGPTGELFF. CDR3 sequence (DNA): TGCAGCGTGGGACAGGGCCCCACCGGGGAGCTGTTTTTT.

The CDR3 protein is CASSAGRDQPQHF. The CDR3 coding sequence is TGTGCCAGCTCAGCAGGGAGGGATCAGCCCCAGCATTTT. The chain joins TRBV18 to TRBJ1-5, with D maybe TRBD1 (5 bases). Germline values: CDR1 KGHSH, CDR2 LQKENI. Trimming shortened V by 5 bases and J by 5 bases, and 10 bases separated the two germline ends. This CDR3 contains 13 residues.

The chain combines TRBV6-1 with TRBJ1-5; 8 bases align to TRBD1. Germline lookup yields CDR1 MNHNS and CDR2 SASEGT. Trimming at V came to 2 bases and at J to 7 bases, leaving 4 bases not matched to a gene. The CDR3 loop spans 14 amino acids. CDR3 nucleotides: TGTGCCAGCAGTGAACCTGGACAGGGACAGCCCCAGCATTTT. This encodes CASSEPGQGQPQHF.

The chain carries TRBV11-2 and TRBJ2-7; 7 bases agree with TRBD1. Germline V gives CDR1 SGHAT, CDR2 FQNNGV. Trimming removed 3 bases from V and 7 bases from J; junction bases left unmatched: 6. This CDR3 is 13 amino acids long. CDR3 sequence reads: CASSFQTGREQYF. The CDR3 coding sequence is TGTGCCAGCAGCTTCCAGACAGGGCGGGAGCAGTACTTC.

This chain joins TRBV7-9 and TRBJ2-1; tentatively, D is TRBD1 (6 bases). The length of the CDR3 is 15 residues. The V end lost 5 bases, the J end lost 8 bases, and 19 bases lay between the germline ends. CDR1 is SEHNR and CDR2 is FQNEAQ in the germline V gene (reference sequence). This CDR3 reads CASSTNRATMDEQFF. CDR3 DNA: TGTGCCAGCAGCACTAACAGGGCCACTATGGATGAGCAGTTCTTC.

This chain connects TRBV30 to TRBJ1-6, with 10 bases matching TRBD1. J gave up 7 bases and V 3 bases, and 6 bases lay outside the gene matches. Germline-derived CDR1 and CDR2 are GTSNPN and SVGIG (reference sequence). CDR3 length: 15 residues. CDR3 DNA: TGTGCCTGGAGGAACCGACAGGGGGCGAATTCACCCCTCCACTTT. It codes for CAWRNRQGANSPLHF.

The chain combines TRBV27 with TRBJ2-4; D may be TRBD2 (6 bases). V shed 2 bases and J shed 0 bases, with 11 bases lying between them. The CDR3 spans 16 residues. The V gene's germline CDR1 is MNHEY and CDR2 SMNVEV (reference sequence). The CDR3: CASSLRRGVAKNIQYF. Here the CDR3 DNA reads TGTGCCAGCAGTTTAAGGAGGGGAGTAGCCAAAAACATTCAGTACTTC.

The V gene is TRBV5-5, the J gene TRBJ2-5; D is unclear. This CDR3 comprises 13 residues. V was trimmed by 5 bases and J by 5 bases, leaving 13 bases between them. CDR1 and CDR2 from the germline V gene are SGHKS and YYEKEE (reference sequence). The CDR3 DNA reads TGTGCCAGCAGAGCAGACTCCTCGGAGACCCAGTACTTC. Its translation: CASRADSSETQYF.

The chain joins TRBV19 to TRBJ1-5, with no clear D. V was trimmed by 2 bases and J by 0 bases, leaving 5 bases between them. The CDR3 is made up of 14 amino acids. CDR1 is LNHDA and CDR2 is SQIVND in the germline V gene (reference sequence). CDR3 in DNA: TGTGCCAGTAGTATAACAGATAGCAATCAGCCCCAGCATTTT. Translated, it gives CASSITDSNQPQHF.

The chain recombines TRBV7-9 with TRBJ2-4; TRBD1 aligns across 7 bases. The CDR3 covers 16 residues. Germline V gene sequence: CDR1 SEHNR, CDR2 FQNEAQ (reference sequence). V lost 5 bases and J lost 0; bases outside the gene matches: 7. The CDR3 sequence is CASSPPGGLAKNIQYF. As DNA, the CDR3 is TGTGCCAGCAGCCCACCAGGGGGATTAGCCAAAAACATTCAGTACTTC. Together with reference TRBV7-9 and TRBJ2-4, the CDR3 gives the full variable domain: DTGVSQNPRHKITKRGQNVTFRCDPISEHNRLYWYRQTLGQGPEFLTYFQNEAQLEKSRLLSDRFSAERPKGSFSTLEIQRTEQGDSAMYLCASSPPGGLAKNIQYFGAGTRLSVL.

J is TRBJ1-1 and V is TRBV9; unclear D gene. Germline lookup yields CDR1 SGDLS and CDR2 YYNGEE. With 3 bases removed from V and 0 bases from J, the gap between germline ends came to 6 bases. The CDR3 spans 13 residues. The CDR3 loop is CASSAQVNTEAFF. CDR3 nucleotide sequence: TGTGCCAGCAGCGCTCAGGTGAACACTGAAGCTTTCTTT.

This chain uses TRBV6-4 with TRBJ1-1; tentatively, D is TRBD1 (5 bases). V lost 0 bases and J lost 7, with 6 bases in between. Germline V CDR1 and CDR2: MRHNA, SNTAGT. The CDR3 covers 12 residues. The DNA for the CDR3 is TGTGCCAGCAGTGACTCCGGGGGTGAAGCTTTCTTT. Its protein product is CASSDSGGEAFF.

This clone occurred a few times. The gene calls are TRBV4-1 and TRBJ1-1; possible D gene TRBD1, 6 bases. There are 16 residues in the CDR3. Germline assignment: CDR1 MGHRA and CDR2 YSYEKL. Trimming left V 1 base short and J 2 bases short, with 14 bases between. In DNA form, the CDR3 reads TGCGCCAGCAGCCAAGCCGGGCCGGGGACAAACACTGAAGCTTTCTTT. Its translation is CASSQAGPGTNTEAFF.

V is TRBV10-2 and J is TRBJ2-2; 8 nucleotides line up with TRBD1. The CDR3 has 15 amino acids. After removal of 2 bases from V and 4 bases from J, the junction contained 3 bases not matched to a gene. Looked up from germline, CDR1 is WSHSY and CDR2 is SAAADI. The CDR3 loop is CASSEGTGGTGELFF. The CDR3 region has the DNA TGCGCCAGCAGTGAGGGGACAGGAGGCACCGGGGAGCTGTTTTTT.

CDR3 loop: CASSPPSGSLPGELFF. In DNA form, the CDR3 reads TGTGCCAGCTCACCACCTAGCGGGTCCCTCCCCGGGGAGCTGTTTTTT. This chain joins TRBV18 and TRBJ2-2; TRBD2 matches 7 bases. CDR3 length: 16 amino acids. J was trimmed by 6 bases and V by 0 bases; bases with no gene match: 7. Germline CDR1 reads KGHSH; CDR2 reads LQKENI.